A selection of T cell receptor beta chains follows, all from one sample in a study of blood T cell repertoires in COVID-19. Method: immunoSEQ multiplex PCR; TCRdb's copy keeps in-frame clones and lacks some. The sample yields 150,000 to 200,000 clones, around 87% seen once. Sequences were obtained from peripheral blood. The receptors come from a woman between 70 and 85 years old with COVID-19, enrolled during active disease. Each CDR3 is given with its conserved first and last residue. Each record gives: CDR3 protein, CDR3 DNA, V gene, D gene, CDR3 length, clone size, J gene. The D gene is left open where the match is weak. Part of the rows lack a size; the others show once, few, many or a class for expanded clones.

CASSTHDRAYEQYF	TGTGCCAGCAGCACCCACGACAGGGCCTACGAGCAGTACTTC	TRBV5-6	TRBD1	14	NA	TRBJ2-7
CASITGPGEGYTF	TGTGCCAGCATAACCGGACCCGGGGAGGGCTACACCTTC	TRBV2	NA	13	few	TRBJ1-2
CASSLGPQNSGNTIYF	TGTGCCAGCAGCTTAGGGCCGCAAAACTCTGGAAACACCATATATTTT	TRBV7-2	NA	16	NA	TRBJ1-3
CATSRRAGGPETQYF	TGTGCCACCAGCAGAAGGGCGGGAGGGCCAGAGACCCAGTACTTC	TRBV15	TRBD2	15	once	TRBJ2-5
CASSIRHEGGEAFF	TGTGCCAGTAGTATCAGGCATGAGGGCGGTGAAGCTTTCTTT	TRBV19	NA	14	NA	TRBJ1-1
CASNTGQNTEAFF	TGCGCCAGCAATACGGGACAGAACACTGAAGCTTTCTTT	TRBV23-1	NA	13	once	TRBJ1-1
CASRYNSNQPQHF	TGTGCCAGCAGATACAATAGCAATCAGCCCCAGCATTTT	TRBV28	NA	13	NA	TRBJ1-5
CASSYPTGGGQPQHF	TGTGCCAGCAGTTACCCGACAGGGGGTGGTCAGCCCCAGCATTTT	TRBV6-2/TRBV6-3	TRBD1	15	NA	TRBJ1-5
CASSRDSNQPQHF	TGTGCCAGCAGCCGCGATAGCAATCAGCCCCAGCATTTT	TRBV7-2	NA	13	NA	TRBJ1-5
CASSVLLGLSSYEQYF	TGTGCCAGCAGTGTCTTGCTAGGACTTAGCTCCTACGAGCAGTACTTC	TRBV6-1	NA	16	NA	TRBJ2-7
CSVGTSGSIRTDTQYF	TGCAGCGTTGGGACTAGCGGGAGTATAAGAACAGATACGCAGTATTTT	TRBV29-1	TRBD2	16	NA	TRBJ2-3
CASSLNRASEQYF	TGTGCCAGCAGTTTAAACAGGGCAAGCGAGCAGTACTTC	TRBV28	NA	13	NA	TRBJ2-7
CASSPRGLAAYEQYF	TGTGCCAGCAGTCCACGCGGACTAGCGGCTTACGAGCAGTACTTC	TRBV6-2/TRBV6-3	TRBD2	15	NA	TRBJ2-7
CASSSAGTNSFSEQYF	TGTGCCAGCAGCTCAGCCGGGACTAATAGTTTCTCCGAGCAGTACTTC	TRBV11-3	TRBD2	16	NA	TRBJ2-7
CAWSSPGGRYDYEQYF	TGTGCCTGGAGTTCCCCGGGAGGGAGATACGATTACGAGCAGTACTTC	TRBV30	TRBD2	16	NA	TRBJ2-7
CASSHRGLGEKLFF	TGTGCCAGCAGCCACAGGGGGCTGGGAGAAAAACTGTTTTTT	TRBV3-1/TRBV3-2	TRBD1	14	NA	TRBJ1-4
CASSLGTGGSNYGYTF	TGCGCCAGCAGCTTGGGGACAGGGGGGTCTAACTATGGCTACACCTTC	TRBV5-1	TRBD1	16	NA	TRBJ1-2
CASSQTGGTGELFF	TGCGCCAGCAGCCAAACGGGAGGTACCGGGGAGCTGTTTTTT	TRBV4-1	TRBD2	14	NA	TRBJ2-2
CASSLSRVKNIQYF	TGTGCCAGCAGCTTGAGCAGGGTCAAAAACATTCAGTACTTC	TRBV5-5	NA	14	NA	TRBJ2-4
CASSRTTVPYEQYF	TGTGCCAGCAGCCGAACCACAGTACCCTACGAGCAGTACTTC	TRBV3-1/TRBV3-2	NA	14	few	TRBJ2-7
CASSHLIAGGNEQFF	TGTGCCAGCAGCCATCTGATAGCGGGAGGGAATGAGCAGTTCTTC	TRBV14	TRBD2	15	NA	TRBJ2-1
CASKTGTGGKEQYF	TGTGCCAGCAAAACCGGGACAGGGGGCAAAGAGCAGTACTTC	TRBV2	TRBD1	14	NA	TRBJ2-7
CARSLSTGGQPQHF	TGTGCCAGAAGCTTATCGACAGGCGGGCAGCCCCAGCATTTT	TRBV7-5	NA	14	NA	TRBJ1-5
CASSHLWKAGNTGELFF	TGCGCCAGCAGCCACTTATGGAAGGCAGGGAACACCGGGGAGCTGTTTTTT	TRBV4-1	NA	17	NA	TRBJ2-2
CASSQLPGNHNEQFF	TGCGCCAGCAGCCAACTCCCTGGCAATCACAATGAGCAGTTCTTC	TRBV4-1	NA	15	once	TRBJ2-1
CATSDKVTGFYNEQFF	TGTGCCACCAGTGATAAGGTGACAGGGTTTTACAATGAGCAGTTCTTC	TRBV24-1	TRBD1	16	NA	TRBJ2-1
CASSSRRADTQYF	TGTGCCAGTAGTAGTCGCCGGGCAGATACGCAGTATTTT	TRBV19	NA	13	NA	TRBJ2-3
CASSPPGMNTEAFF	TGTGCCAGCTCACCCCCGGGAATGAACACTGAAGCTTTCTTT	TRBV18	NA	14	few	TRBJ1-1
CASSFGRASGETQYF	TGTGCCAGTAGTTTCGGGAGGGCCTCGGGAGAGACCCAGTACTTC	TRBV19	TRBD2	15	NA	TRBJ2-5
CASILAGGNEQFF	TGCGCCAGCATCCTAGCGGGAGGCAATGAGCAGTTCTTC	TRBV5-1	TRBD2	13	once	TRBJ2-1
CASSYTGWGTEAFF	TGCGCCAGCAGCTACACAGGGTGGGGCACTGAAGCTTTCTTT	TRBV5-1	NA	14	NA	TRBJ1-1
CASRTDRAGGYTF	TGCGCCAGCAGAACAGACCGGGCGGGGGGCTACACCTTC	TRBV5-1	NA	13	NA	TRBJ1-2
CASSQGSGRTQYF	TGTGCCAGCAGCCAAGGGTCAGGGCGGACCCAGTACTTC	TRBV14	NA	13	NA	TRBJ2-5
CASSYSFSEKLFF	TGTGCCAGCAGTTACAGTTTTTCGGAAAAACTGTTTTTT	TRBV27	NA	13	NA	TRBJ1-4
CASSSGDSPLHF	TGTGCCAGCAGTTCAGGGGATTCACCCCTCCACTTT	TRBV3-1/TRBV3-2	NA	12	NA	TRBJ1-6
CATSKTGTESSGNTIYF	TGTGCCACCAGCAAGACCGGGACAGAGAGCTCTGGAAACACCATATATTTT	TRBV15	TRBD1	17	NA	TRBJ1-3
CASSFGGRSEAFF	TGTGCCAGCAGTTTCGGAGGGAGAAGCGAGGCTTTCTTT	TRBV12-3/TRBV12-4	NA	13	NA	TRBJ1-1
CASSLAGRGQTQYF	TGTGCCAGCAGCTTAGCGGGCAGGGGGCAGACCCAGTACTTC	TRBV7-8	TRBD1	14	NA	TRBJ2-5
CASTTSRGTQYF	TGTGCCAGCACCACCTCGCGAGGGACCCAGTACTTC	TRBV3-1/TRBV3-2	NA	12	NA	TRBJ2-5
CASRSGTGDPYNEQFF	TGTGCCAGCAGGTCCGGGACAGGGGATCCCTACAATGAGCAGTTCTTC	TRBV5-6	TRBD1	16	NA	TRBJ2-1
CASTITGLAGGTYNEQFF	TGTGCCAGCACCATCACGGGACTAGCGGGAGGGACCTACAATGAGCAGTTCTTC	TRBV7-8	TRBD2	18	NA	TRBJ2-1
CASSLHSADSQFF	TGTGCCAGCAGCTTACATTCCGCGGACTCCCAGTTCTTC	TRBV11-3	NA	13	NA	TRBJ2-1
CASSAQGAVPGELFF	TGCGCCAGCAGCGCACAGGGGGCAGTTCCCGGGGAGCTGTTTTTT	TRBV5-1	TRBD1	15	once	TRBJ2-2
CATGGDRGNNEQFF	TGTGCCACTGGGGGGGACAGGGGCAACAATGAGCAGTTCTTC	TRBV10-3	TRBD1	14	few	TRBJ2-1
CASSEGPANTGELFF	TGTGCCAGCAGCGAGGGCCCCGCGAACACCGGGGAGCTGTTTTTT	TRBV7-3	NA	15	NA	TRBJ2-2